Following are 8 T cell receptor beta chains from one sample sequenced in a study of Ad26.COV2.S vaccination and SARS-CoV-2 variants. The table came from immunoSEQ multiplex PCR; TCRdb's copy has only in-frame clones and leaves some out. The data hold about 400,000 clones, with around 82% observed a single time. Treatment meaning: 19 received Ad26.COV2.S at low or high dose, single or two shots; 5 received placebo; per-sample allocation not given. It was on day 63 after the first vaccine or placebo injection that samples were taken. The specimen was peripheral blood, collected in a trial of Ad26.COV2.S vaccine versus placebo. The receptors originated from a person aged 18-60 years who received the Ad26.COV2.S COVID-19 vaccine or a placebo.

This chain joins TRBV30 and TRBJ1-3, with no clear D. The CDR3 is 13 residues long. The V and J ends lost 1 base and 4 bases respectively, with 8 bases between them. The V gene's germline CDR1 is GTSNPN and CDR2 SVGIG (reference sequence). CDR3 in amino acids: CAWSGDFGNTIYF. CDR3 DNA: TGTGCCTGGAGTGGCGACTTCGGAAACACCATATATTTT.

Of note for this clone: The same CDR3 also results from other DNA sequences found in this sample. V gene TRBV18 combines with J gene TRBJ2-5, with no clear D. This CDR3 is 11 amino acids long. The ends were cut back, 3 bases at V and 4 bases at J, with 3 bases in the middle. Germline V gene data show CDR1 as KGHSH and CDR2 as LQKENI. CDR3 in amino acids: CASSPGETQYF. The CDR3, as DNA: TGTGCCAGCTCACCTGGAGAGACCCAGTACTTC.

This chain connects TRBV19 to TRBJ1-1; D is possibly TRBD1 (6 bases). Germline V gives CDR1 LNHDA, CDR2 SQIVND (reference sequence). V was pared by 5 bases and J by 4 bases, with 8 bases between. The CDR3 runs to 12 residues. CDR3 DNA sequence: TGTGCCAGTAGTCAGGGGATCACTGAAGCTTTCTTT. Translated, it gives CASSQGITEAFF. The complete variable domain, with remaining parts taken from reference TRBV19 and TRBJ1-1, reads DGGITQSPKYLFRKEGQNVTLSCEQNLNHDAMYWYRQDPGQGLRLIYYSQIVNDFQKGDIAEGYSVSREKKESFPLTVTSAQKNPTAFYLCASSQGITEAFFGQGTRLTVV.

The chain carries TRBV19 and TRBJ1-2; 7 nucleotides match TRBD1. Per germline, CDR1 LNHDA and CDR2 SQIVND (reference sequence). The CDR3 totals 15 residues. The junction had 8 bases not matched to a gene; V was cut back by 4 bases and J by 3 bases. Written as DNA, the CDR3 is TGTGCCAGTAGTAGCCGTGGAGGGGGCGACTATGGCTACACCTTC. Its translation is CASSSRGGGDYGYTF.

The J gene is TRBJ2-1, the V gene TRBV5-5; unclear D gene. Germline values: CDR1 SGHKS, CDR2 YYEKEE (reference sequence). The CDR3 is made up of 13 amino acids. Trimming cost V 2 bases and J 5 bases, with 8 bases left between them. The CDR3: CASSFGANNEQFF. The DNA of the CDR3 is TGTGCCAGCAGCTTCGGTGCAAACAATGAGCAGTTCTTC.

The chain employs TRBV5-1 and TRBJ1-1; no reliable D call. V was shortened by 0 bases and J by 4 bases, with 10 bases between the two germline ends. The CDR3 sequence is 14 residues long. Germline assignment: CDR1 SGHRS and CDR2 YFSETQ. As DNA, the CDR3 is TGCGCCAGCAGCTTGGGAGGCGTAGGCACTGAAGCTTTCTTT. Translation gives CASSLGGVGTEAFF.

The V and J genes are TRBV9 and TRBJ1-2; 8 nucleotides match TRBD1. Germline V lookup: CDR1 SGDLS, CDR2 YYNGEE. The CDR3 has 16 amino acids. V was clipped by 0 bases and J by 6 bases; unmatched bases: 10. The CDR3 DNA follows: TGTGCCAGCAGCGTAGCTCCAGGGGGCCATCAAGATGGCTACACCTTC. Its protein product is CASSVAPGGHQDGYTF.

The chain is built from TRBV30 and TRBJ2-7, with D uncertain. The V gene lost 5 bases and the J gene lost 2 bases, with 13 bases spanning the gap. CDR1 GTSNPN and CDR2 SVGIG come from the germline V gene (reference sequence). CDR3 length: 13 amino acids. The CDR3 spells CAWERGLTYEQYF. DNA for the CDR3: TGTGCCTGGGAGCGAGGTCTAACCTACGAGCAGTACTTC.